The 18 T cell receptor beta chains reported below all come from one sample, sequenced in a study of OX40 agonist ivuxolimab in advanced cancers. Measured with immunoSEQ multiplex PCR; TCRdb has only the in-frame clones, and not every one. The sample has approximately 82,000 clones, roughly 92% seen once. The sample in question was CD4+ or CD8+ T cells sorted from blood, obtained in a trial of the OX40 agonist ivuxolimab. The receptors come from an adult with an advanced solid tumor such as melanoma, head and neck, liver or kidney cancer.

The rearrangement uses TRBV18 and TRBJ1-5; D not certain. Germline CDR1 is KGHSH and CDR2 is LQKENI. The CDR3 contains 15 residues. With 3 bases removed from V and 5 bases from J, the gap between germline ends came to 14 bases. This CDR3 reads CASSPAGGRDQPQHF. DNA for the CDR3: TGTGCCAGCTCACCCGCGGGAGGGAGGGATCAGCCCCAGCATTTT.

The V gene is TRBV18, the J gene TRBJ1-5; D may be TRBD1 (6 bases). The V end was cut by 0 bases, the J end by 3 bases, with 12 bases between. The CDR3 consists of 16 residues. CDR1 KGHSH and CDR2 LQKENI come from the germline V gene. The CDR3 DNA is TGTGCCAGCTCACCACCGGTCGGACAGCCCAATCAGCCCCAGCATTTT. Residues: CASSPPVGQPNQPQHF.

J is TRBJ2-7 and V is TRBV2; TRBD1 matches at 9 bases. V dropped 0 bases and J dropped 4; count of bases not matched to a gene: 4. CDR1 and CDR2 (germline): SNHLY, FYNNEI. CDR3 length equals 15 residues. CDR3 nucleotide sequence: TGTGCCAGCAGTGAAGCCGGGACAGGGCTATACGAGCAGTACTTC. Its protein product is CASSEAGTGLYEQYF.

This clone appeared a few times. This chain uses TRBV19 with TRBJ1-3; D is ambiguous. V lost 7 bases, J lost 2 bases, and 9 bases lay in between. The germline V gene has CDR1 LNHDA and CDR2 SQIVND (reference sequence). The CDR3 consists of 13 residues. The CDR3 nucleotides are TGTGCCAGTACCGGAGGTGCTGGAAACACCATATATTTT. It translates to CASTGGAGNTIYF.

The V gene is TRBV6-6, the J gene TRBJ2-7; possible D gene TRBD1, 5 bases. The ends were cut back, 4 bases at V and 2 bases at J, with 9 bases in the middle. The germline V gene encodes CDR1 MNHNY and CDR2 SVGAGI (reference sequence). The CDR3 totals 13 residues. CDR3 sequence reads: CASSLTEPYEQYF. Written as DNA, the CDR3 is TGTGCCAGCAGTTTGACAGAACCCTACGAGCAGTACTTC.

The chain employs TRBV10-3 and TRBJ2-5, with 9 nucleotides matching TRBD2. After removal of 9 bases from V and 2 bases from J, the junction contained 4 bases not matched to a gene. CDR3 size: 13 residues. CDR1 and CDR2 (germline): ENHRY, SYGVKD. DNA of the CDR3: TGTGCCATTCGGACTAGCGCTCAAGAGACCCAGTACTTC. Translating gives CAIRTSAQETQYF.

V usage is TRBV2 and J usage is TRBJ2-7, with a tentative D call TRBD1 (8 bases). The germline V gene has CDR1 SNHLY and CDR2 FYNNEI. The V end lost 4 bases, the J end lost 7 bases, and 11 bases lay between the germline ends. This CDR3 spans 12 amino acids. This CDR3 reads CASSAQGGEQYF. CDR3 bases: TGTGCCAGCAGTGCACAGGGGGGGGAGCAGTACTTC.

The chain joins TRBV19 to TRBJ2-5; 8 bases are shared with TRBD1. This CDR3 comprises 15 residues. The germline gives CDR1 LNHDA, CDR2 SQIVND (reference sequence). V shed 4 bases and J 5 bases; nucleotides not matched to a gene: 9. As DNA, the CDR3 is TGTGCCAGTAGTAAAGCAGGGGGCGCAGGGGAGACCCAGTACTTC. It encodes CASSKAGGAGETQYF.

The rearrangement links TRBV11-3 to TRBJ2-1; TRBD2 aligns across 12 bases. This CDR3 has 14 amino acids. The germline gives CDR1 SGHNT, CDR2 YENEEA. V shed 8 bases, J shed 4 bases, and the junction held 3 bases outside the gene matches. DNA of the CDR3: TGTGCCAGCCAGCTAGCGGGAGGGTACAATGAGCAGTTCTTC. It is translated as CASQLAGGYNEQFF. The full variable domain, its missing parts supplied by reference TRBV11-3 and TRBJ2-1, is EAGVVQSPRYKIIEKKQPVAFWCNPISGHNTLYWYLQNLGQGPELLIRYENEEAVDDSQLPKDRFSAERLKGVDSTLKIQPAELGDSAVYLCASQLAGGYNEQFFGPGTRLTVL.

DNA for the CDR3: TGTGCCAGCAGTGAAATTGGTACACGTACTAGTTGGGGTCCCAGAAACACCATATATTTT. It translates to CASSEIGTRTSWGPRNTIYF. The chain joins TRBV6-1 to TRBJ1-3, with D uncertain. The V and J ends lost 2 bases and 5 bases respectively, with 28 bases between them. Germline V gene data show CDR1 as MNHNS and CDR2 as SASEGT. The CDR3 loop spans 20 amino acids.

This clone was recorded only once. The chain is built from TRBV7-3 and TRBJ2-5; a possible D gene is TRBD2 (6 bases). There are 14 residues in the CDR3. The germline gives CDR1 SGHTA, CDR2 FQGTGA. V was shortened by 6 bases and J by 1 base, with 12 bases between the two germline ends. CDR3: CASSSGTGQETQYF. The CDR3 DNA follows: TGTGCCAGCAGTTCCGGGACTGGCCAAGAGACCCAGTACTTC. Complete variable domain (other parts from reference TRBV7-3 and TRBJ2-5): GAGVSQTPSNKVTEKGKYVELRCDPISGHTALYWYRQSLGQGPEFLIYFQGTGAADDSGLPNDRFFAVRPEGSVSTLKIQRTERGDSAVYLCASSSGTGQETQYFGPGTRLLVL.

The rearrangement joins TRBV19 to TRBJ2-4; no clear D gene. CDR3 size: 14 residues. Germline assignment: CDR1 LNHDA and CDR2 SQIVND (reference sequence). V gave up 2 bases and J gave up 1 base, with 6 bases separating them. The CDR3 bases are TGTGCCAGTAGTATAACCGGGGCCAAAAACATTCAGTACTTC. Encoded protein: CASSITGAKNIQYF.

V is TRBV5-3 and J is TRBJ2-3, with 11 bases matching TRBD2. TRBV5-3 is an open reading frame whose function is uncertain. J lost 10 bases, V lost 0 bases, and 4 bases had no gene match. CDR3 length: 14 residues. CDR3 DNA sequence: TGTGCCAGAAGCTTGGTCCTAGCGGGAGGTCCGCAGTATTTT. Translated, it gives CARSLVLAGGPQYF.

V is TRBV4-2 and J is TRBJ2-5; D is undetermined. The closer fit of TRBJ2-7 to the DNA end suggests the J call may be wrong. The V gene's germline CDR1 is LGHNA and CDR2 YNFKEQ. CDR3 size: 15 residues. CDR3 DNA sequence: TGTGCCAGCAGCCAAGAAACAATAAGCTCCTACGAGCAGTACTTC. It translates to CASSQETISSYEQYF.

Worth noting for this clone: This sample includes further DNA sequences coding for the same CDR3. The chain is built from TRBV18 and TRBJ2-2; unclear D gene. The CDR3 is made up of 13 amino acids. The V end lost 3 bases, the J end lost 4 bases, and 6 bases lay between the germline ends. The V gene's germline CDR1 is KGHSH and CDR2 LQKENI. The CDR3 bases are TGTGCCAGCTCACCGTTAGGCACCGGGGAGCTGTTTTTT. As protein: CASSPLGTGELFF.

CDR3 protein: CASSLDRGDEKLFF. CDR3 sequence (DNA): TGCGCCAGCAGCTTGGACAGGGGGGATGAAAAACTGTTTTTT. V usage is TRBV5-1 and J usage is TRBJ1-4; 8 bases match TRBD1. Germline V lookup: CDR1 SGHRS, CDR2 YFSETQ. This CDR3 has 14 residues. Trimming removed 0 bases from V and 6 bases from J; junction bases left unmatched: 1.

The rearrangement joins TRBV13 to TRBJ2-3, with 7 bases that match TRBD2. The CDR3 is 17 residues long. With V trimmed by 5 bases and J by 5 bases, 16 bases remained unmatched. CDR1 and CDR2 (germline): PRHDT, FYEKMQ (reference sequence). The CDR3 DNA reads TGTGCCAGCAGCAATGAGCGGGGTGGGGGTTCGGGAGATACGCAGTATTTT. As protein: CASSNERGGGSGDTQYF.

V gene TRBV6-1 combines with J gene TRBJ2-7, with unresolved D. Trimming removed 6 bases from V and 3 bases from J, with 12 bases in between. From germline, CDR1 is MNHNS and CDR2 SASEGT. There are 13 residues in the CDR3. This chain's CDR3 is CASSLLEYYEQYF. The CDR3 DNA reads as TGTGCCAGCAGCCTTTTAGAGTACTACGAGCAGTACTTC.